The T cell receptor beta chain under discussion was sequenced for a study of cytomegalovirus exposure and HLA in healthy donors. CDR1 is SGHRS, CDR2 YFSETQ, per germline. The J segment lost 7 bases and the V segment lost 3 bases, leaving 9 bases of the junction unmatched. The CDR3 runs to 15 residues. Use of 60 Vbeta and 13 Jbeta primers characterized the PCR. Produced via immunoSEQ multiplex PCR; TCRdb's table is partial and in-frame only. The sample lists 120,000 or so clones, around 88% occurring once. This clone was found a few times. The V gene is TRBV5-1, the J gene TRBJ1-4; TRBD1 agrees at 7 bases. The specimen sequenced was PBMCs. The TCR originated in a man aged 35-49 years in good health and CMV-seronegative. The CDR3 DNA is TGCGCCAGCAGCTACACAGGGGCCATCGGTGAAAAACTGTTTTTT. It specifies CASSYTGAIGEKLFF. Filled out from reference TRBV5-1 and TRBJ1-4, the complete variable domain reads KAGVTQTPRYLIKTRGQQVTLSCSPISGHRSVSWYQQTPGQGLQFLFEYFSETQRNKGNFPGRFSGRQFSNSRSEMNVSTLELGDSALYLCASSYTGAIGEKLFFGSGTQLSVL.